The 5 T cell receptor beta chains given below trace back to one sample, sequenced in a study of shared clonotypes between healthy human individuals. Here immunoSEQ multiplex PCR was the method, and the copy in TCRdb shows in-frame clones only, minus some. The table lists about 1.1 million clones, around 77% of them singletons, with 0.7% to 0.95% in the top ten. Sequenced sample: memory CD4+ T cells from PBMCs. Indicated subset: CD45RA-negative fraction. The receptors were sampled from a man between 18 and 29 years old in good health. Some clones in this sample may be carry-over from other donors' samples.

The rearrangement links TRBV28 to TRBJ2-3, with TRBD2 identical over 9 bases. The CDR3 has 15 residues. Germline assignment: CDR1 MDHEN and CDR2 SYDVKM. After removal of 3 bases from V and 6 bases from J, the junction contained 7 bases not matched to a gene. CDR3 DNA sequence: TGTGCCAGCAGTTTGCCCGCGGGGGGGGCGGATACGCAGTATTTT. This sequence encodes CASSLPAGGADTQYF.

The J gene is TRBJ2-7, the V gene TRBV6-1; D ambiguous. Trimming cost V 5 bases and J 2 bases, with 7 bases left between them. The CDR3 runs to 12 residues. Germline CDR1 MNHNS, CDR2 SASEGT. The CDR3 is CASSLSPYEQYF. CDR3 in DNA: TGTGCCAGCAGTCTATCTCCCTACGAGCAGTACTTC.

The genes are TRBV7-7 and TRBJ2-3, with 9 bases fitting TRBD2. Germline-derived CDR1 and CDR2 are SSHAT and FNYEAQ (reference sequence). The CDR3 runs 16 residues. Germline trimming cut 6 bases from V and 1 base from J; bases unmatched to any gene: 8. The CDR3 bases are TGTGCCAGCAGTCCGCTCTGGACTAGCGGCACAGATACGCAGTATTTT. It specifies CASSPLWTSGTDTQYF.

The chain employs TRBV27 and TRBJ1-6; tentatively, D is TRBD1 (5 bases). The germline CDR1 and CDR2 sequences are MNHEY and SMNVEV (reference sequence). The CDR3 sequence is 14 residues long. Trimming removed 4 bases from V and 7 bases from J, with 11 bases in between. DNA for the CDR3: TGTGCCAGCAGTTATCGGGACGGAAATTCACCCCTCCACTTT. As protein: CASSYRDGNSPLHF.

The J gene is TRBJ2-3, the V gene TRBV28; TRBD2 agrees at 9 bases. The CDR3 runs to 16 residues. The germline CDR1 and CDR2 sequences are MDHEN and SYDVKM. V gave up 5 bases and J gave up 2 bases; unmatched junction bases: 8. The CDR3, as DNA: TGTGCCAGCAGTCCCGGACTAGCGCGATCCACAGATACGCAGTATTTT. Translated, it gives CASSPGLARSTDTQYF.